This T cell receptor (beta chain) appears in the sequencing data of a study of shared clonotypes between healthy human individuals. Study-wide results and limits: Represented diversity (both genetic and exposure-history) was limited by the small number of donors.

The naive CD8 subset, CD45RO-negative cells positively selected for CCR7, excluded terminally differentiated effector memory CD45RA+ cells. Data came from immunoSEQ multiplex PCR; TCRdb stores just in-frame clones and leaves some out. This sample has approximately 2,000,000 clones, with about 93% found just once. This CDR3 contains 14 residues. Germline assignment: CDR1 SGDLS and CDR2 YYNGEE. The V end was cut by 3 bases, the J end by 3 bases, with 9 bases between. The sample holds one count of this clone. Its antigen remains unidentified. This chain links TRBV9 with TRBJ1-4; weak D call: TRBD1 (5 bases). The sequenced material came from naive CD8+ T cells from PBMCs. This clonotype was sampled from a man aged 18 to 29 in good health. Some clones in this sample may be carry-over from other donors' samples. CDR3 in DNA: TGTGCCAGCAGCGCAGGGTCCCCTAATGAAAAACTGTTTTTT. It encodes CASSAGSPNEKLFF. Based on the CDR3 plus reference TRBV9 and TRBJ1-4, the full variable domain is DSGVTQTPKHLITATGQRVTLRCSPRSGDLSVYWYQQSLDQGLQFLIQYYNGEERAKGNILERFSAQQFPDLHSELNLSSLELGDSALYFCASSAGSPNEKLFFGSGTQLSVL.